Sequencing of this T cell receptor beta chain was carried out in a study of cytomegalovirus exposure and HLA in healthy donors. Study results and caveats: Presence/absence analyses rested on an assumption that sequencing depth was roughly uniform across donors.

60 Vbeta and 13 Jbeta primers were used in PCR. Clones were read by immunoSEQ multiplex PCR, and TCRdb kept only the in-frame ones, dropping some. Among 100,000 to 150,000 clones, roughly 80% were seen once, and the ten largest hold about 8.9%. Germline assignment: CDR1 GTSNPN and CDR2 SVGIG (reference sequence). The V gene lost 0 bases and the J gene lost 12 bases, with 14 bases spanning the gap. The CDR3 has 12 amino acids. With regard to this clone: The antigen is unknown.

The J gene is TRBJ1-1, the V gene TRBV30; perhaps TRBD1 as D (6 bases). Sequencing was performed on PBMCs. This sequence originates from a man in his thirties or forties in good health and CMV-seropositive. The CDR3 sequence: CAWSVQGFLTFF. As DNA, the CDR3 is TGTGCCTGGAGTGTGCAGGGGTTTCTAACTTTCTTT.